This record covers a single T cell receptor beta chain. Libraries were prepared by immunoSEQ multiplex PCR; TCRdb keeps only in-frame clonotypes and omits some of them. The data contain roughly 300,000 clones, around 88% of them singletons. This entry is derived from a study of Ad26.COV2.S vaccination and SARS-CoV-2 variants. The germline gives CDR1 MDHEN, CDR2 SYDVKM. This CDR3 spans 17 amino acids. V lost 0 bases, J lost 3 bases, and 18 bases lay in between. As to treatment: about 20 received Ad26.COV2.S at low or high dose, single or two shots; several received placebo; per-sample allocation not given. At day 63 after the first vaccine or placebo injection, samples were drawn.

The sequencing here drew on peripheral blood, taken in a trial of Ad26.COV2.S vaccine versus placebo. The chain uses TRBV28 and TRBJ2-7, with D tentatively TRBD1 or TRBD2 (5 bases each). The clonotype was recovered from a person aged 18-60 years who received the Ad26.COV2.S COVID-19 vaccine or a placebo. This chain's CDR3 is CASSLWGVTDRIYEQYF. Here the CDR3 DNA reads TGTGCCAGCAGTTTATGGGGAGTGACAGACCGAATCTACGAGCAGTACTTC.